This TCR beta chain is from a study of cytomegalovirus exposure and HLA in healthy donors. Notes on the study in general: CMV antigen specificity of three CMV-associated chains was confirmed in vitro.

Separate from the approximately 600-subject first cohort was the roughly 120-subject validation cohort, to which the donors belonged. Clones were sequenced by immunoSEQ multiplex PCR, and TCRdb holds only the in-frame ones, with some missing. The sample has more than 100,000 clones; about nine tenths are singletons. Regarding this clone: The antigen remains unidentified.

Trimming removed 0 bases from V and 3 bases from J; junction bases left unmatched: 2. From germline, CDR1 is SGHRS and CDR2 YFSETQ. The CDR3 has 15 amino acids. The receptor comes from a man aged 25-45 years in good health and CMV-seronegative. The V gene is TRBV5-1, the J gene TRBJ2-7; TRBD1 matches 11 bases. Sequenced material: PBMCs. CDR3 bases: TGCGCCAGCAGCTTGGCCGGGACAGGGGGCTACGAGCAGTACTTC. This codes for CASSLAGTGGYEQYF.